The text below deals with one T cell receptor beta chain. TCRdb reprocessed the 5' RACE reads, with one entry per CDR3 protein and no DNA. The sample table sets out approximately 420,000 distinct CDR3 sequences. This entry is derived from a study of T cells expressing NK-cell markers. About the study: HCMV seropositivity characterized most of the eight sequenced donors, and seronegativity one.

Per germline, CDR1 MNHEY and CDR2 SVGAGI. CDR3 length equals 12 residues. The clonotype originates from a woman in her 50s in good health. The sample was blood T cells: a sorted CD56 or NKG2C T cell subset, CD4+ or CD8+ T cells, or bulk PBMC T cells (not recorded which). The V and J genes are TRBV6-5 and TRBJ2-3. The chain's CDR3 is CASSQNGDTQYF.